Given below is one T cell receptor (beta chain) in context. No cognate antigen has been identified for it. The record has no base qualities; no much larger clone is one base away. Looking up the germline V gene yields CDR1 SGHTA and CDR2 FQGNSA. Spanning cysteine to phenylalanine, the CDR3 consists of 13 amino acids. The entry retains the CDR3 DNA only, 39 bases that are in frame from base 1. V has 5 bases trimmed and J has 3 bases trimmed; junction bases matching no gene number 2. The entry originates in a study of post-analysis software for immune sequencing data (dated by TCRdb to the mid-2010s). Some background on the complete study: Recorded disease courses included relapsing-remitting, secondary progressive and progressive-relapsing multiple sclerosis, with some patients lacking subtype annotation. A subset of samples was prepared in parallel using single-end sample barcoding, then pooled and co-amplified after Illumina adapter ligation. Patient repertoires were compared against some twelve previously published healthy control repertoires from donors aged about 6 to 26 years. Paper-wide results and their limitations: Direct clustering with F measure showed strong co-clustering of samples prepared in the same batch, prompting a batch-effect correction. Significantly lower normalized Chao1 diversity was found in multiple sclerosis patients than in controls, suggesting substantial peripheral T-cell clonal expansion. Patients showed significantly higher frequencies than controls for about 5 TRBV segments, among them TRBV5-6, TRBV5-1 and TRBV20-1. The multiple sclerosis patient group was slightly younger than the control group.

The method behind the library was PCR. TCRdb lists the instrument as Illumina HiSeq 2500. To reduce PCR and sequencing biases, unique molecular identifiers were incorporated into the TCR beta cDNA libraries. Some 500,000 cDNA molecules were obtained for every 1 to 10 million input T cells, so each molecule roughly corresponded to one T cell. The patient libraries were prepared and sequenced with the same protocol used for the earlier healthy control dataset. Within a given batch, samples were prepared together, multiplexed and sequenced on the same HiSeq lane. Under the source paper's analysis protocol: Raw barcoded reads were processed with MIGEC, discarding single-read molecular identifier groups before consensus assembly and CDR3 extraction. Clonotype tables were post-analysed with VDJtools, normalizing diversity by down-sampling all datasets to the smallest sample size. Repertoire overlap clustering matched CDR3 amino acid but not nucleotide sequences to correct batch-related cross-sample contamination. In TCRdb, the public reads were trimmed at Q25 with fastp and aligned with MiXCR, with productive beta chains retained. Identical CDR3 proteins give one entry, which carries the most common genes and DNA. The V and J calls come from TCRdb's annotation, not from the publication. The sample profile shows approximately 440,000 distinct CDR3 sequences; approximately 46% of them were found once. The ten largest clones take up 12% of the sample.

TCR beta repertoires were profiled from peripheral blood of roughly 13 young patients with multiple sclerosis to demonstrate the VDJtools post-analysis software. The patients with multiple sclerosis were children and adolescents between 6 and 15 years of age. This sequence originates from a girl between 5 and 17 years old with multiple sclerosis. Sequencing used blood. Recombination connected TRBV7-2 to TRBJ1-2; 8 central nucleotides agree with TRBD1. The CDR3 region reads CASSQGQDYGYTF. The sequence in DNA is TGTGCCAGCAGCCAGGGACAGGACTATGGCTACACCTTC.